A selection of T cell receptor beta chains follows, all from one sample in a study of cytomegalovirus exposure and HLA in healthy donors. Profiled with immunoSEQ multiplex PCR; TCRdb holds only in-frame clones, not every one. The sample has about 89,000 clones, 85% seen once; the top ten hold around 7.4%. Material for sequencing was PBMCs. Every receptor here comes from a man aged 40-49 years in good health and CMV-seropositive. Both conserved end residues are part of each CDR3. A D gene is named only where the DNA matches it firmly. Clone size is stated in some rows and not others, as once, few, many or a class when expanded.

cdr3_aa	clone_size	d_call	v_call	j_call
CATSRDRGGYTF	-	-	TRBV15	TRBJ1-2
CASSEARGRETQYF	-	-	TRBV6-1	TRBJ2-5
CASSPRGRYQETQYF	-	-	TRBV9	TRBJ2-5
CAIPLKGCLVGEQYF	-	-	TRBV6-6	TRBJ2-7
CASSLARGYYNEQFF	few	-	TRBV7-9	TRBJ2-1
CASSQEAGIVYGYTF	-	-	TRBV4-1	TRBJ1-2
CASSKGVTEAFF	-	-	TRBV28	TRBJ1-1
CASSLTGAGSPLHF	-	-	TRBV7-3	TRBJ1-6
CASKTSGKSDTQYF	-	TRBD2	TRBV6-1	TRBJ2-3
CAWSVIRTSNSGNTIYF	few	-	TRBV30	TRBJ1-3
CASSLKGTSGTGELFF	-	TRBD2	TRBV5-4	TRBJ2-2
CASSAGQVGGIQETQYF	-	-	TRBV5-1	TRBJ2-5
CASSQASGYEQYF	-	TRBD2	TRBV4-2	TRBJ2-7
CASIPQGGLGLEQYF	-	TRBD2	TRBV27	TRBJ2-7
CASSTSGTGLDTQYF	few	-	TRBV11-2	TRBJ2-3
CASSWLAGAGEQYF	-	-	TRBV2	TRBJ2-7
CASSLEAGDYYEQYF	-	TRBD2	TRBV5-4	TRBJ2-7
CASTRGTGGEQYF	-	TRBD1	TRBV27	-
CASSIPLSGSFDEQFF	-	TRBD2	TRBV19	TRBJ2-1
CASSLDRGSNNEQFF	once	TRBD1	TRBV7-3	TRBJ2-1
CASSEGLGTGGGKLFF	-	TRBD1	TRBV6-1	TRBJ1-4
CASSRHRDTQYF	-	-	TRBV4-2	TRBJ2-3
CASRLTATNEKLFF	-	-	TRBV6-5	TRBJ1-4
CASSTRDTELFF	-	-	TRBV6-6	TRBJ2-2
CATSRLSGLGNSPLHF	-	-	TRBV15	TRBJ1-6
CASRLIAGVAYNEQFF	-	TRBD2	TRBV7-2	TRBJ2-1
CASSKNQGTGELFF	-	-	TRBV19	TRBJ2-2
CASSAGQTYNEQFF	-	-	TRBV5-1	TRBJ2-1
CASSLGQGHYEQYF	-	TRBD1	TRBV5-6	TRBJ2-7
CASSVGLGQDTQYF	-	-	TRBV7-2	TRBJ2-3
CASSPGQGNSPLHF	few	TRBD1	TRBV5-6	TRBJ1-6
CASSLKLAGAAGELFF	-	TRBD2	TRBV5-1	TRBJ2-2
CASSLGQGREYF	-	TRBD1	TRBV28	TRBJ2-7
CASSLAGGASEAFF	-	-	TRBV7-2	TRBJ1-1
CASSTSGEGAGEAFF	-	-	TRBV5-1	TRBJ1-1
CASSPGLDGYTF	-	-	TRBV11-3	TRBJ1-2
CASSEPKKGGPRDTQYF	-	-	TRBV11-3	TRBJ2-3
CASSQMGGSGANVLTF	-	-	TRBV5-1	TRBJ2-6
CASTRLQGDNEQFF	-	TRBD1	TRBV28	TRBJ2-1
CASRKGQGNQPQHF	-	TRBD1	TRBV6-5	TRBJ1-5
CASSTNRDRAEQYF	-	TRBD1	TRBV4-1	TRBJ2-7
CASSRLAGAYNEQFF	-	TRBD2	TRBV11-3	TRBJ2-1
CASSLAVNTEAFF	-	-	TRBV11-2	TRBJ1-1
CASRTHSQDNYGYTF	-	-	TRBV6-5	TRBJ1-2
CASSQDRAGFSYNEQFF	-	-	TRBV14	TRBJ2-1
CASSLVQGNTEAFF	-	-	TRBV7-8	TRBJ1-1
CASSSGDEQFF	-	-	TRBV7-9	TRBJ2-1
CASTYRERTEAFF	-	-	TRBV2	TRBJ1-1